The rows below give T cell receptor beta chains drawn from one sample of a study of response to subunit inactivated influenza vaccine. Each CDR3 protein gets one entry after TCRdb re-called the RT-PCR reads with MiXCR. The table shows around 580,000 distinct CDR3 sequences, with 13% to 15% occurring only once. The sequences come from PBMCs from blood, collected roughly 12 days after vaccination. The receptors originated from a man aged 45-65 years who received an inactivated influenza vaccine. CDR3s include the opening cysteine and the closing phenylalanine or tryptophan. The D gene is left open where the match is weak. For some rows the clone size is stated as once, few or many, or as a class when expanded; others skip it.

j_call d_call clone_size v_call cdr3_nt cdr3_aa
TRBJ2-3 TRBD1 few TRBV3-1 TGTGCCAGCAGCCCAGGACAGGGGGCGGCTAGCGGGAGCACAGATACGCAGTATTTT CASSPGQGAASGSTDTQYF
TRBJ2-7 - few TRBV9 TGTGCCAGCAGCGCACACCCGAGGGGGAGACTTTGGGAGCAGTACTTC CASSAHPRGRLWEQYF
TRBJ2-7 - few TRBV29-1 TGCAGCGCCCAAACAGGGCGTGGGGCCTACGAGCAGTACTTC CSAQTGRGAYEQYF
TRBJ2-2 - few TRBV7-2 TGTGCCAGCAGCTTAGCGCACGGGGGCACCGGGGAGCTGTTTTTT CASSLAHGGTGELFF
TRBJ2-3 TRBD2 - TRBV7-9 TGTGCCAGCAGAGGGACTAGCGGGAGTCCGGCAGATACGCAGTATTTT CASRGTSGSPADTQYF
TRBJ2-1 - few TRBV3-1 TGTGCCAGCAGCCAGACCCGGAGGGAGCAGTTCTTC CASSQTRREQFF
TRBJ2-6 TRBD1 few TRBV18 TGTGCCAGCTCACCCGGGGACAGATACTCTGGGGCCAACGTCCTGACTTTC CASSPGDRYSGANVLTF
TRBJ2-5 - few TRBV9 TGTGCCAGCAGTGCATGGACAGCCCCTGTGGAGACCCAGTACTTC CASSAWTAPVETQYF
TRBJ2-5 - few TRBV18 TGTGCCAGCTCACCACTTTCGGTGCCAGAGACCCAGTACTTC CASSPLSVPETQYF
TRBJ2-2 - few TRBV6-2/TRBV6-3 TGTGCCAGCAGTTCCCTACAGGGTTTCGACACCGGGGAGCTGTTTTTT CASSSLQGFDTGELFF
TRBJ1-5 - many TRBV21-1 TGTGCCAGCAGCAAAGCCGGAGGGGAAGCTCAGCCCCAGCATTTT CASSKAGGEAQPQHF
TRBJ2-3 - - TRBV5-1 TGCGCCAGCAGCGCCGGACGGCATCGGTCAGATACGCAGTATTTT CASSAGRHRSDTQYF
TRBJ2-7 - - TRBV30 TGTGCCTGGAGTGCTGGGACACCGCTCGAGCAGTACTTC CAWSAGTPLEQYF
TRBJ2-1 - few TRBV7-9 TGTGCCAGCTCCCCCACCCGGTTACTCGACAATGAGCAGTTCTTC CASSPTRLLDNEQFF
TRBJ2-2 TRBD1 - TRBV29-1 TGCAGCGTTGTGGGGACAGGGGTTCCCGGGGAGCTGTTTTTT CSVVGTGVPGELFF
TRBJ2-1 TRBD2 - TRBV6-5 TGTGCCAGCAGTTACTCGATTAGCGGGGCGTACAATGAGCAGTTCTTC CASSYSISGAYNEQFF
TRBJ2-1 TRBD1 few TRBV7-9 TGTGCCAGCAGCTCCGGACGACAGGGGAACAACAATGAGCAGTTCTTC CASSSGRQGNNNEQFF
TRBJ2-7 - few TRBV20-1 TGCAGTGCTAGTATGGCTACCTACGAGCAGTACTTC CSASMATYEQYF
TRBJ2-1 - - TRBV11-2 TGTGCCAGCAGATCAACACGGGGGGCCCTCTGGAATGAGCAGTTCTTC CASRSTRGALWNEQFF
TRBJ1-5 - few TRBV6-1 TGTGCCAGCAGTGAAGTTTATGGTAGCAATCAGCCCCAGCATTTT CASSEVYGSNQPQHF
TRBJ2-1 - many TRBV12-3/TRBV12-4 TGTGCCAGCAGCTCCCAGAACGGGGCAGGACAGTTCTTC CASSSQNGAGQFF
TRBJ2-2 TRBD1 few TRBV28 TGTGCCAGCAGACAACTCGGACAGGGGGCTAACACCGGGGAGCTGTTTTTT CASRQLGQGANTGELFF
TRBJ2-7 TRBD2 few TRBV29-1 TGCAGCGTTGGATTCCTAGCGGGAACCTCCTACGAGCAGTACTTC CSVGFLAGTSYEQYF
TRBJ1-1 - few TRBV6-5 TGTGCCAGTGGACGCGCGGGCACTGAAGCTTTCTTT CASGRAGTEAFF
TRBJ2-2 TRBD1 many TRBV28 TGTGCCAGCAGTCCCGGACAGGGGGCAGGGTCCGGGGAGCTGTTTTTT CASSPGQGAGSGELFF
TRBJ1-1 - - TRBV6-1 TGTGCCAGCAGTGGATACAGGGTTTCCGTCACTGAAGCTTTCTTT CASSGYRVSVTEAFF
TRBJ1-4 - - TRBV2 TGTGCCAGCAGTCGGGACGTCGGCGAAAAACTGTTTTTT CASSRDVGEKLFF
TRBJ2-2 TRBD1 - TRBV12-5 TGTGCTAGTGGTTTGGGGGGGACAGGGCACACCGGGGAGCTGTTTTTT CASGLGGTGHTGELFF
TRBJ2-5 - many TRBV7-2 TGTGCCAGCAGCCCCGGGACGGTACAAGAGACCCAGTACTTC CASSPGTVQETQYF
TRBJ2-2 - few TRBV12-3/TRBV12-4 TGTGCCAGCAGTTTGGGCGAACCCGGGGAGCTGTTTTTT CASSLGEPGELFF
TRBJ2-7 TRBD1 few TRBV2 TGTGCCAGCAAGTTCCGGGACAGTACCTACGAGCAGTACTTC CASKFRDSTYEQYF
TRBJ2-7 TRBD2 - TRBV7-8 TGTGCCAGCAGCTTAACCACCGGGACTAGCGTCTACGAGCAGTACTTC CASSLTTGTSVYEQYF
TRBJ2-7 - - TRBV25-1 TGTGCCAGCCAGGGACCGTACTTC CASQGPYF
TRBJ2-6 - - TRBV30 TGTGCCTGGGGGCAGGGATGGGGGGCCAACGTCCTGACTTTC CAWGQGWGANVLTF
TRBJ2-3 - few TRBV6-6 TGTGCCAGCAGGGGACGGGACTTTGATACGCAGTATTTT CASRGRDFDTQYF
TRBJ1-1 - few TRBV2 TGTGCCAGCAGACCTAACACAGGGTCGAACACTGAAGCTTTCTTT CASRPNTGSNTEAFF
TRBJ2-2 - - TRBV7-9 TGTGCCTTCGCGTGGTCCAACACCGGGGAGCTGTTTTTT CAFAWSNTGELFF
TRBJ2-7 - few TRBV6-2/TRBV6-3 TGTGCCAGCAGTCGTGACAGACTCTACGAGCAGTACTTC CASSRDRLYEQYF
TRBJ2-3 - few TRBV7-8 TGTGCCAGCAGCACAGGACAGCTCTGGAGCACAGATACGCAGTATTTT CASSTGQLWSTDTQYF
TRBJ2-1 TRBD2 many TRBV7-8 TGTGCCAGCAGCTTCGGGAGGAATGAGCAGTTCTTC CASSFGRNEQFF
TRBJ1-2 TRBD1 many TRBV20-1 TGCAGTGCTAGTCCAGACAGGGAACCCTTAGCTAACTATGGCTACACCTTC CSASPDREPLANYGYTF
TRBJ1-1 - - TRBV12-3/TRBV12-4 TGTGCCAGCAGTTTCCAGACCCAAGGGAACACTGAAGCTTTCTTT CASSFQTQGNTEAFF
TRBJ1-6 - few TRBV5-1 TGCGCCAGCAGCGTAACAGGGTCTCTTTCACCCCTCCACTTT CASSVTGSLSPLHF
TRBJ2-7 - - TRBV29-1 TGCAGCTCGACAGGCGACGATACCTACGAGCAGTACTTC CSSTGDDTYEQYF
TRBJ2-7 - - TRBV7-6 TGTGCCAGCAGCTTAGCTCCGAACTCCTACGAGCAGTACTTC CASSLAPNSYEQYF
TRBJ2-3 TRBD1 few TRBV7-2 TGTGCCAGCAGCTCAGGACAGGGGGACACAGATACGCAGTATTTT CASSSGQGDTDTQYF
TRBJ1-1 - - TRBV28 TGTGCCACTGGGACGGCGAACACTGAAGCTTTCTTT CATGTANTEAFF
TRBJ1-4 - once TRBV4-1 TGCGCCAGCAGTCCTACAGGGTTCAGGGAAAAACTGTTTTTT CASSPTGFREKLFF
TRBJ2-3 - - TRBV7-2 TGTGCCAGCAGCCGGACACAGTGGGGGTCATGGGATACGCAGTATTTT CASSRTQWGSWDTQYF